The source of this TCR beta chain is a study of T cell responses to AZD1222 COVID-19 vaccine. Study-wide points: Just a handful of AZD1222 recipients were seropositive at baseline. Along spike, vaccine-associated CD4 TCRs were found throughout, with dominance at 160-218 and 743-854.

The protocol was immunoSEQ multiplex PCR, while the TCRdb copy is restricted to in-frame clones and leaves out a portion. The sample has approximately 140,000 clones, roughly 92% seen once. A remark on this clone: What it recognizes is unknown.

The study pooled second doses at about 4 or about 12 weeks. The V gene end was trimmed by 2 bases and the J gene end by 5 bases; junction bases not matched to a gene: 6. The germline CDR1 and CDR2 sequences are SEHNR and FQNEAQ (reference sequence). The CDR3 covers 15 residues. The source is an adult who received the AZD1222 COVID-19 vaccine. The rearrangement joins TRBV7-9 to TRBJ2-3, with TRBD2 matching over 8 bases. The input for sequencing was peripheral blood, taken 28 days after the second AZD1222 dose. The CDR3 sequence is CASSLNAGGGDTQYF. CDR3 DNA: TGTGCCAGCAGCTTAAACGCGGGAGGAGGAGATACGCAGTATTTT.